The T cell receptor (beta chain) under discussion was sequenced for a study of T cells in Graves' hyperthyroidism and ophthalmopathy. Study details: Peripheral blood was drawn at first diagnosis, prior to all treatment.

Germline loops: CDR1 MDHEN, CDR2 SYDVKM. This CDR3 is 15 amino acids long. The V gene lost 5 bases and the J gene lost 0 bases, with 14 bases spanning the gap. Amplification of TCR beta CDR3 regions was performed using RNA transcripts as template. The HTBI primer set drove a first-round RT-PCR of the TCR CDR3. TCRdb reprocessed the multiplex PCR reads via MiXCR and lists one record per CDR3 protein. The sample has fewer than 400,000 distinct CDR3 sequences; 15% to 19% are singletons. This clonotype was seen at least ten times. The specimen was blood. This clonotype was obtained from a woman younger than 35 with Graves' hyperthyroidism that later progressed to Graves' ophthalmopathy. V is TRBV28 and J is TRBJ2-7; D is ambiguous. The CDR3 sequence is CASSPSAPSSYEQYF. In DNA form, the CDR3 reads TGTGCCAGCAGTCCCTCAGCCCCCAGCTCCTACGAGCAGTACTTC.